This T cell receptor beta chain was observed in a study of blood T cells in healthy people across ages. There are a few counts of this clonotype. With a J-beta primer mix and a sample-barcoded 5' primer, a second PCR ran about 7 to 12 cycles. TCRdb itself ran the 5' RACE reads through MiXCR, one entry per CDR3 protein. Counted here are about 1.5 million distinct CDR3 sequences, roughly 43% occurring once; the ten biggest clones make up over 3.5%. The specimen sequenced was blood. The TCR comes from a woman between 18 and 29 years old in good health.

This CDR3 is CASSGGITHGYTF. The DNA for the CDR3 is TGTGCCAGCAGCGGAGGCATTACTCATGGCTACACCTTC. The chain is built from TRBV7-9 and TRBJ1-2, with D hard to call. The CDR3 covers 13 residues. Germline V lookup: CDR1 SEHNR, CDR2 FQNEAQ (reference sequence). Trimming took 5 bases from V and 6 from J, leaving 13 bases between them. Using reference TRBV7-9 and TRBJ1-2 for the parts outside the CDR3, the full variable domain is DTGVSQNPRHKITKRGQNVTFRCDPISEHNRLYWYRQTLGQGPEFLTYFQNEAQLEKSRLLSDRFSAERPKGSFSTLEIQRTEQGDSAMYLCASSGGITHGYTFGSGTRLTVV.